This paragraph reports one T cell receptor beta chain. Between the trimmed V and J ends, which lost 0 bases and 5 bases, there was a span of 12 bases. Germline V lookup: CDR1 SGHVS, CDR2 FQNEAQ. The CDR3 spans 15 residues. The data were taken from a study of Ad26.COV2.S vaccination and SARS-CoV-2 variants. Noted treatment: about 20 received Ad26.COV2.S at low or high dose, single or two shots; about 5 received placebo; per-sample allocation not given. Vaccine and placebo recipients were sampled on day 63 after the first injection. Vaccine was an Ad26 vector expressing Wuhan-strain SARS-CoV-2 spike. Sequencing used immunoSEQ multiplex PCR; TCRdb keeps in-frame clones, though not all of them. The sample carries over 400,000 clones, roughly 89% recorded once.

The clonotype comes from a person aged 18 to 65 who received the Ad26.COV2.S COVID-19 vaccine or a placebo. The sequenced sample was peripheral blood, obtained in a trial of Ad26.COV2.S vaccine versus placebo. The chain is built from TRBV7-8 and TRBJ2-3, with a possible D match to TRBD2 (5 bases). The CDR3 DNA reads TGTGCCAGCAGCTTAGCGCGGGTCCTAATAGATACGCAGTATTTT. Translating gives CASSLARVLIDTQYF.